The rows below give T cell receptor beta chains drawn from one sample of a study of cytomegalovirus exposure and HLA in healthy donors. Measured with immunoSEQ multiplex PCR; TCRdb has only the in-frame clones, and not every one. The sample yields 160,000 or so clones, around four fifths seen once. The sample comprised PBMCs. Receptors were obtained from a woman in her twenties or thirties in good health and CMV-seronegative. The CDR3 runs from the conserved cysteine through the conserved F or W. Fields, in order: J gene, V gene, clone size, D gene, CDR3 protein, CDR3 DNA. D genes are given only for firm matches. For some rows the clone size is stated as once, few or many, or as a class when expanded; others skip it.

j_call: TRBJ1-2; v_call: TRBV5-1; clone_size: NA; d_call: TRBD1; cdr3_aa: CASSLGQGNYGYTF; cdr3_nt: TGCGCCAGCAGCTTGGGACAGGGGAACTATGGCTACACCTTC
j_call: TRBJ2-7; v_call: TRBV7-2; clone_size: NA; d_call: TRBD2; cdr3_aa: CASSLGSGGSVGYEQYF; cdr3_nt: TGTGCCAGCAGCTTAGGGAGCGGGGGGTCCGTAGGGTACGAGCAGTACTTC
j_call: TRBJ1-3; v_call: TRBV15; clone_size: few; d_call: TRBD1; cdr3_aa: CATSRETGGSGNTIYF; cdr3_nt: TGTGCCACCAGCAGGGAAACAGGGGGGTCTGGAAACACCATATATTTT
j_call: TRBJ2-1; v_call: TRBV13; clone_size: NA; d_call: NA; cdr3_aa: CASSLVRGNEQFF; cdr3_nt: TGTGCCAGCAGCTTAGTTCGGGGCAATGAGCAGTTCTTC
j_call: TRBJ2-7; v_call: TRBV7-8; clone_size: once; d_call: TRBD2; cdr3_aa: CASSSVAGGTYEQYF; cdr3_nt: TGTGCCAGCAGCTCAGTAGCGGGGGGCACCTACGAGCAGTACTTC
j_call: TRBJ2-7; v_call: TRBV6-5; clone_size: NA; d_call: NA; cdr3_aa: CASSYSGSTGEQYF; cdr3_nt: TGTGCCAGCAGTTACTCAGGGAGTACGGGTGAGCAGTACTTC
j_call: TRBJ1-5; v_call: TRBV28; clone_size: few; d_call: TRBD1; cdr3_aa: CASSLWDRGLNQPQHF; cdr3_nt: TGTGCCAGCAGTTTATGGGACAGGGGGCTAAATCAGCCCCAGCATTTT
j_call: TRBJ2-5; v_call: TRBV5-1; clone_size: NA; d_call: NA; cdr3_aa: CASSLLPEETQYF; cdr3_nt: TGCGCCAGCAGCTTACTACCCGAAGAGACCCAGTACTTC
j_call: TRBJ2-1; v_call: TRBV7-9; clone_size: NA; d_call: NA; cdr3_aa: CASSLLERVRGEQFF; cdr3_nt: TGTGCCAGCAGCTTATTGGAACGGGTGAGAGGTGAGCAGTTCTTC
j_call: TRBJ2-5; v_call: TRBV2; clone_size: few; d_call: TRBD1; cdr3_aa: CASRQGSETQYF; cdr3_nt: TGTGCCAGCAGACAGGGGAGTGAGACCCAGTACTTC
j_call: TRBJ1-2; v_call: TRBV27; clone_size: NA; d_call: NA; cdr3_aa: CASSLFGQSGFNYGYTF; cdr3_nt: TGTGCCAGCAGTTTATTCGGACAGTCCGGCTTTAACTATGGCTACACCTTC
j_call: TRBJ1-4; v_call: TRBV5-4; clone_size: few; d_call: NA; cdr3_aa: CASSFGGALNEKLFF; cdr3_nt: TGTGCCAGCAGCTTTGGAGGGGCACTAAATGAAAAACTGTTTTTT
j_call: TRBJ1-1; v_call: TRBV2; clone_size: NA; d_call: NA; cdr3_aa: CASRSSSSTEAFF; cdr3_nt: TGTGCCAGCCGCTCGAGTTCGTCCACTGAAGCTTTCTTT
j_call: TRBJ2-1; v_call: TRBV7-3; clone_size: NA; d_call: TRBD2; cdr3_aa: CASSLTSGNNEQFF; cdr3_nt: TGTGCCAGCAGCTTAACTAGCGGGAACAATGAGCAGTTCTTC
j_call: TRBJ1-1; v_call: TRBV6-1; clone_size: NA; d_call: NA; cdr3_aa: CASSPQGGWTEAFF; cdr3_nt: TGTGCCAGCAGTCCGCAGGGAGGATGGACTGAAGCTTTCTTT
j_call: TRBJ2-3; v_call: TRBV9; clone_size: NA; d_call: TRBD2; cdr3_aa: CASSVTGGGNTQYF; cdr3_nt: TGTGCCAGCAGCGTAACCGGGGGAGGGAATACGCAGTATTTT
j_call: TRBJ1-2; v_call: TRBV9; clone_size: NA; d_call: NA; cdr3_aa: CASSGEDEQNSNYGYTF; cdr3_nt: TGTGCCAGCAGCGGTGAAGATGAACAGAATTCTAACTATGGCTACACCTTC
j_call: TRBJ2-5; v_call: TRBV12-5; clone_size: NA; d_call: TRBD2; cdr3_aa: CASEGGGGASETQYF; cdr3_nt: TGTGCTAGTGAGGGAGGCGGGGGGGCGTCGGAGACCCAGTACTTC
j_call: TRBJ1-2; v_call: TRBV15; clone_size: NA; d_call: NA; cdr3_aa: CATSRDVASGYTF; cdr3_nt: TGTGCCACCAGCAGAGATGTTGCGAGTGGCTACACCTTC
j_call: TRBJ1-1; v_call: TRBV5-1; clone_size: many; d_call: NA; cdr3_aa: CASSLTTGNRGTEAFF; cdr3_nt: TGCGCCAGCAGCTTAACAACAGGGAATAGAGGCACTGAAGCTTTCTTT
j_call: TRBJ2-4; v_call: TRBV6-1; clone_size: NA; d_call: NA; cdr3_aa: CASSANSVAKNIQYF; cdr3_nt: TGTGCCAGCAGTGCCAACAGTGTAGCCAAAAACATTCAGTACTTC
j_call: TRBJ2-3; v_call: TRBV11-2; clone_size: NA; d_call: TRBD1; cdr3_aa: CASSRTGAGTDTQYF; cdr3_nt: TGTGCCAGCAGCCGGACAGGGGCTGGCACAGATACGCAGTATTTT
j_call: TRBJ2-3; v_call: TRBV2; clone_size: NA; d_call: TRBD2; cdr3_aa: CASSRLAGGTDTQYF; cdr3_nt: TGTGCCAGCAGTCGACTAGCGGGGGGCACAGATACGCAGTATTTT
j_call: TRBJ1-3; v_call: TRBV27; clone_size: NA; d_call: NA; cdr3_aa: CASSRGSGNTIYF; cdr3_nt: TGTGCCAGCAGTCGGGGAAGTGGAAACACCATATATTTT
j_call: TRBJ1-2; v_call: TRBV5-1; clone_size: NA; d_call: NA; cdr3_aa: CASSLGGPDYGYTF; cdr3_nt: TGCGCCAGCAGCTTGGGGGGGCCTGACTATGGCTACACCTTC
j_call: TRBJ1-2; v_call: TRBV6-1; clone_size: NA; d_call: NA; cdr3_aa: CASSDDRRSNYGYTF; cdr3_nt: TGTGCCAGCAGTGATGACAGGCGATCTAACTATGGCTACACCTTC
j_call: TRBJ2-7; v_call: TRBV6-5; clone_size: once; d_call: NA; cdr3_aa: CASSLGHQYEQYF; cdr3_nt: TGTGCCAGCAGTCTGGGACACCAGTACGAGCAGTACTTC
j_call: TRBJ1-1; v_call: TRBV30; clone_size: few; d_call: NA; cdr3_aa: CAWSGGLAEAFF; cdr3_nt: TGTGCCTGGAGTGGGGGGCTAGCTGAAGCTTTCTTT
j_call: TRBJ1-6; v_call: TRBV27; clone_size: NA; d_call: NA; cdr3_aa: CASSSADKPNSPLHF; cdr3_nt: TGTGCCAGCAGTTCGGCCGACAAGCCAAATTCACCCCTCCACTTT
j_call: TRBJ2-3; v_call: TRBV13; clone_size: NA; d_call: TRBD2; cdr3_aa: CASSLGSGGGTDTQYF; cdr3_nt: TGTGCCAGCAGCCTGGGTAGCGGGGGGGGCACAGATACGCAGTATTTT
j_call: TRBJ2-1; v_call: TRBV7-9; clone_size: once; d_call: NA; cdr3_aa: CASRRLLLYNEQFF; cdr3_nt: TGTGCCAGCAGACGACTCCTACTTTACAATGAGCAGTTCTTC
j_call: TRBJ1-1; v_call: TRBV5-4; clone_size: once; d_call: NA; cdr3_aa: CASRGDLDIEAFF; cdr3_nt: TGTGCCAGCAGGGGCGATTTGGACATTGAAGCTTTCTTT
j_call: TRBJ2-1; v_call: TRBV19; clone_size: NA; d_call: TRBD2; cdr3_aa: CASSSSGGAIEQFF; cdr3_nt: TGTGCCAGTAGTTCCAGCGGGGGGGCGATTGAGCAGTTCTTC
j_call: TRBJ1-4; v_call: TRBV16; clone_size: once; d_call: NA; cdr3_aa: CASSHTPGGKGEKLFF; cdr3_nt: TGTGCCAGCAGCCACACTCCGGGGGGAAAAGGCGAAAAACTGTTTTTT
j_call: TRBJ2-1; v_call: TRBV5-4; clone_size: many; d_call: NA; cdr3_aa: CASSNRDLTYNEQFF; cdr3_nt: TGTGCCAGCAGCAACCGGGACTTAACCTACAATGAGCAGTTCTTC
j_call: TRBJ1-2; v_call: TRBV28; clone_size: NA; d_call: NA; cdr3_aa: CASSARRGAYQGYGYTF; cdr3_nt: TGTGCCAGCAGCGCGCGCCGGGGGGCCTACCAGGGATATGGCTACACCTTC
j_call: TRBJ2-1; v_call: TRBV30; clone_size: NA; d_call: NA; cdr3_aa: CAWSSRYEQFF; cdr3_nt: TGTGCCTGGTCCTCTCGGTATGAGCAGTTCTTC
j_call: TRBJ2-1; v_call: TRBV14; clone_size: NA; d_call: NA; cdr3_aa: CASTENSYNEQFF; cdr3_nt: TGTGCCAGCACGGAGAATTCCTACAATGAGCAGTTCTTC
j_call: TRBJ1-1; v_call: TRBV5-4; clone_size: NA; d_call: TRBD1; cdr3_aa: CASSRPPTGVNTEAFF; cdr3_nt: TGTGCCAGCAGCCGTCCCCCGACAGGGGTGAACACTGAAGCTTTCTTT
j_call: TRBJ2-5; v_call: TRBV7-9; clone_size: NA; d_call: NA; cdr3_aa: CASSFVRDRETQYF; cdr3_nt: TGTGCCAGCAGCTTTGTCAGGGATAGGGAGACCCAGTACTTC
j_call: TRBJ1-3; v_call: TRBV6-1; clone_size: NA; d_call: TRBD1; cdr3_aa: CASSERGTGVKRNTIYF; cdr3_nt: TGTGCCAGCAGTGAACGGGGGACAGGGGTTAAGAGAAACACCATATATTTT